These 30 T cell receptor beta chains share one sample of origin, sequenced in a study of memory CD8 T cells in hepatitis C reinfection. Time point: pre-reinfection, 55 to 20 weeks before reinfection detection. TCR sequencing was done directly ex vivo on sorted cells, without expansion in vitro. Only in-frame clones appear in the TCRdb table, and some are missing; sequencing was by immunoSEQ multiplex PCR. Of approximately 50,000 clones in the sample, under 90% are singletons; the top ten hold 1%. The sample taken for sequencing was naive CD8+ T cells sorted from blood. The receptors derive from a man between 18 and 35 years old with hepatitis C virus infection.

The V gene is TRBV5-1, the J gene TRBJ2-5, with unresolved D. V was trimmed by 0 bases and J by 3 bases, leaving 6 bases between them. This CDR3 spans 13 amino acids. Germline loops: CDR1 SGHRS, CDR2 YFSETQ. The CDR3 region is CASSLEGEETQYF. The CDR3 DNA sequence: TGCGCCAGCAGCTTGGAAGGAGAAGAGACCCAGTACTTC.

Remarks on this clone: Distinct nucleotide sequences in the sample also encode this CDR3. The chain is built from TRBV4-1 and TRBJ1-6, with 11 bases lining up with TRBD1. The CDR3 extends over 15 amino acids. Germline loops: CDR1 MGHRA, CDR2 YSYEKL. The junction had 1 base not matched to a gene; V was cut back by 0 bases and J by 9 bases. CDR3 amino acids: CASSQDGTGGSPLHF. The DNA of the CDR3 is TGCGCCAGCAGCCAAGATGGGACAGGGGGTTCACCCCTCCACTTT.

The chain recombines TRBV30 with TRBJ2-3, with 7 bases that match TRBD1. Trimming removed 1 base from V and 2 bases from J; junction bases left unmatched: 9. Germline V gene sequence: CDR1 GTSNPN, CDR2 SVGIG (reference sequence). The CDR3 is 16 amino acids. Here the CDR3 reads CAWSEIPDRATDTQYF. CDR3 in DNA: TGTGCCTGGAGTGAGATCCCCGACAGGGCCACAGATACGCAGTATTTT.

The table lists this clone with a few counts. The V call is TRBV6-1, the J call TRBJ1-1, with D possibly being TRBD1 (6 bases). In germline, CDR1 is MNHNS, CDR2 SASEGT. This CDR3 has 13 residues. Trimming shortened V by 6 bases and J by 1 base, and 9 bases separated the two germline ends. DNA for the CDR3: TGTGCCAGCAGGGTAGGGGGGAACACTGAAGCTTTCTTT. Its translation is CASRVGGNTEAFF.

This chain connects TRBV30 to TRBJ2-3, with D tentatively TRBD1 (6 bases). The germline V gene encodes CDR1 GTSNPN and CDR2 SVGIG (reference sequence). V lost 4 bases to trimming and J lost 1 base, with 18 bases between them. The CDR3 loop spans 16 amino acids. CDR3 amino acids: CAWKSGTPSGTDTQYF. CDR3 DNA sequence: TGTGCCTGGAAGTCCGGGACACCTTCTGGCACAGATACGCAGTATTTT. Full variable domain (remainder filled in from reference TRBV30 and TRBJ2-3): SQTIHQWPATLVQPVGSPLSLECTVEGTSNPNLYWYRQAAGRGLQLLFYSVGIGQISSEVPQNLSASRPQDRQFILSSKKLLLSDSGFYLCAWKSGTPSGTDTQYFGPGTRLTVL.

V usage is TRBV27 and J usage is TRBJ1-2, with D maybe TRBD1 (6 bases). This CDR3 contains 13 residues. CDR1 and CDR2 (germline): MNHEY, SMNVEV (reference sequence). Trimming shortened V by 5 bases and J by 4 bases, and 11 bases separated the two germline ends. The chain's CDR3 is CASSVAGAYGYTF. CDR3 bases: TGTGCCAGCAGTGTGGCAGGGGCCTATGGCTACACCTTC.

The CDR3: CSVEDTLAEVPEQYF. CDR3 in DNA: TGCAGCGTTGAAGATACGCTAGCGGAGGTCCCCGAGCAGTACTTC. The chain links TRBV29-1 to TRBJ2-7, with 7 bases identical to TRBD2. The CDR3 has 15 amino acids. CDR1 and CDR2 (germline): SQVTM, ANQGSEA. J was trimmed by 6 bases and V by 0 bases; bases with no gene match: 11.

The rearrangement uses TRBV9 and TRBJ2-1, with 8 bases lining up with TRBD1. The CDR3 covers 15 residues. Per the germline V gene, CDR1 is SGDLS and CDR2 is YYNGEE. Losses at the gene ends were 4 bases for V and 4 bases for J; bases not matched to a gene: 7. The chain's CDR3 is CASSPGTGFYNEQFF. For the CDR3, the DNA is TGTGCCAGCAGCCCCGGGACAGGTTTTTACAATGAGCAGTTCTTC.

The chain is built from TRBV4-1 and TRBJ2-1, with TRBD1 as a possible D gene (6 bases). The germline CDR1 and CDR2 sequences are MGHRA and YSYEKL. Trimming took off 2 bases at V and 0 bases at J, with 14 bases between the two ends. CDR3 length: 17 residues. As DNA, the CDR3 is TGCGCCAGCAGCCAATCTCACCTGGACAGCTCCTACAATGAGCAGTTCTTC. Its translation: CASSQSHLDSSYNEQFF.

The J gene is TRBJ1-2, the V gene TRBV7-8; 7 bases are a match to TRBD1. J was trimmed by 4 bases and V by 1 base; bases with no gene match: 6. This CDR3 spans 15 amino acids. The germline V gene encodes CDR1 SGHVS and CDR2 FQNEAQ. The chain's CDR3 is CASSLGTGTSYGYTF. In DNA, the CDR3 is TGTGCCAGCAGCTTAGGGACAGGCACCAGCTATGGCTACACCTTC.

The rearrangement links TRBV7-9 to TRBJ1-1; D is perhaps TRBD1 (6 bases). Trimming pared 4 bases from V and 0 bases from J, leaving 12 bases between. CDR1 is SEHNR, CDR2 FQNEAQ, per germline (reference sequence). CDR3 length: 15 residues. CDR3 coding DNA: TGTGCCAGCAGCTGGGACACTGAAATGAACACTGAAGCTTTCTTT. This codes for CASSWDTEMNTEAFF.

The chain couples TRBV19 to TRBJ1-5, with D unresolved. The CDR3 has 14 residues. Trimming stripped 6 bases from V and 0 bases from J, with 9 bases between. Per the germline V gene, CDR1 is LNHDA and CDR2 is SQIVND (reference sequence). The CDR3 region has the DNA TGTGCCAGTAGGTCAGACTATAGCAATCAGCCCCAGCATTTT. It translates to CASRSDYSNQPQHF.

V and J are TRBV28 and TRBJ2-5, with TRBD2 identical over 9 bases. Germline V gene data show CDR1 as MDHEN and CDR2 as SYDVKM. V was clipped by 0 bases and J by 5 bases; unmatched bases: 4. The CDR3 is 15 amino acids. The CDR3 is CASSLWGSGSETQYF. The CDR3 DNA follows: TGTGCCAGCAGTTTATGGGGTAGCGGGAGTGAGACCCAGTACTTC. The complete variable domain, with remaining parts taken from reference TRBV28 and TRBJ2-5, reads DVKVTQSSRYLVKRTGEKVFLECVQDMDHENMFWYRQDPGLGLRLIYFSYDVKMKEKGDIPEGYSVSREKKERFSLILESASTNQTSMYLCASSLWGSGSETQYFGPGTRLLVL.

This clone was counted a few times. V and J are TRBV2 and TRBJ1-1; 8 bases are shared with TRBD1. This CDR3 spans 12 amino acids. Germline V gene lookup returns CDR1 SNHLY and CDR2 FYNNEI. V lost 7 bases, J lost 7 bases, and 5 bases stayed unmatched. CDR3 protein: CASIAGQGEAFF. CDR3 bases: TGTGCCAGCATCGCAGGACAGGGTGAAGCTTTCTTT.

This rearrangement joins TRBV5-8 to TRBJ2-5, with D perhaps TRBD2 (6 bases). The V end was cut by 6 bases, the J end by 2 bases, with 14 bases between. CDR1 and CDR2 from the germline V gene are SGHTS and YDEGEE. The CDR3 length is 14 residues. CDR3 nucleotides: TGTGCCAGCAACGAACCCGCGGGGCAAGAGACCCAGTACTTC. It translates to CASNEPAGQETQYF. The variable domain in full, with the rest retrieved from reference TRBV5-8 and TRBJ2-5, is EAGVTQSPTHLIKTRGQQATLRCSPISGHTSVYWYQQALGLGLQFLLWYDEGEERNRGNFPPRFSGRQFPNYSSELNVNALELEDSALYLCASNEPAGQETQYFGPGTRLLVL.

There are a few counts of this clone. V and J are TRBV5-1 and TRBJ1-1; D may be TRBD1 (6 bases). Germline CDR1 reads SGHRS; CDR2 reads YFSETQ. Deletions cut 6 bases from V and 3 bases from J, with 9 bases between. The CDR3 contains 12 residues. The CDR3 region is CASTDRYTEAFF. The DNA of the CDR3 is TGCGCCAGCACGGACAGATACACTGAAGCTTTCTTT. The full variable domain, its missing parts supplied by reference TRBV5-1 and TRBJ1-1, is KAGVTQTPRYLIKTRGQQVTLSCSPISGHRSVSWYQQTPGQGLQFLFEYFSETQRNKGNFPGRFSGRQFSNSRSEMNVSTLELGDSALYLCASTDRYTEAFFGQGTRLTVV.

V and J are TRBV9 and TRBJ2-5; TRBD2 might be the D (5 bases). The J call may be wrong; the DNA end is better matched by TRBJ2-7. The V gene's germline CDR1 is SGDLS and CDR2 YYNGEE. The CDR3 covers 13 residues. CDR3 loop: CASSAGEIYEQYF. CDR3 DNA sequence: TGTGCCAGCAGCGCTGGGGAGATCTACGAGCAGTACTTC.

The chain has TRBV5-1 and TRBJ2-7, with D perhaps TRBD1 (6 bases). This CDR3 spans 15 amino acids. Germline V lookup: CDR1 SGHRS, CDR2 YFSETQ. Trimming shortened V by 4 bases and J by 4 bases, and 18 bases separated the two germline ends. The DNA for the CDR3 is TGCGCCAGCAGCCACGCCTCGACAGGATCATACGAGCAGTACTTC. It specifies CASSHASTGSYEQYF.

J is TRBJ1-1 and V is TRBV15; D is undetermined. This CDR3 region has 14 residues. In germline, CDR1 is LNHNV, CDR2 YYDKDF (reference sequence). V was clipped by 0 bases and J by 5 bases, with 10 bases between them. For the CDR3, the DNA is TGTGCCACCAGCAGAGATCGCCTGAGGACTGAAGCTTTCTTT. Protein: CATSRDRLRTEAFF. Full variable domain (outside the CDR3, taken from reference TRBV15 and TRBJ1-1): DAMVIQNPRYQVTQFGKPVTLSCSQTLNHNVMYWYQQKSSQAPKLLFHYYDKDFNNEADTPDNFQSRRPNTSFCFLDIRSPGLGDTAMYLCATSRDRLRTEAFFGQGTRLTVV.

This chain uses TRBV4-1 with TRBJ2-3; a possible D gene is TRBD1 (5 bases). The CDR3 has 15 residues. CDR1 is MGHRA and CDR2 is YSYEKL in the germline V gene. Trimming left V 1 base short and J 2 bases short, with 10 bases between. This chain's CDR3 is CASSQGAGYTDTQYF. CDR3 in DNA: TGCGCCAGCAGCCAAGGGGCAGGGTACACAGATACGCAGTATTTT.

The chain joins TRBV5-6 to TRBJ1-2, with TRBD1 matching 8 bases. Per germline, CDR1 SGHDT and CDR2 YYEEEE. After removal of 5 bases from V and 1 base from J, the junction contained 10 bases not matched to a gene. The CDR3 totals 16 residues. The CDR3 nucleotides read TGTGCCAGCAGTCTTGGGGGACAGGCGTTTAACTATGGCTACACCTTC. Protein sequence: CASSLGGQAFNYGYTF.

V usage is TRBV6-1 and J usage is TRBJ1-1; maybe TRBD1 (5 bases). V shed 4 bases and J shed 4 bases, with 7 bases lying between them. The germline CDR1 and CDR2 sequences are MNHNS and SASEGT. CDR3 length equals 12 residues. The CDR3 DNA reads as TGTGCCAGCAGTGGCGGGGGCACTGAAGCTTTCTTT. Its protein is CASSGGGTEAFF.

CDR3 amino acids: CASSSLFGQGAYNEQFF. The CDR3 DNA sequence: TGTGCCAGCAGCTCCCTCTTCGGACAGGGGGCCTACAATGAGCAGTTCTTC. J is TRBJ2-1 and V is TRBV7-2, with 10 bases fitting TRBD1. Germline values: CDR1 SGHTA, CDR2 FQGNSA. Losses at the gene ends were 4 bases for V and 2 bases for J; bases not matched to a gene: 8. The CDR3 runs to 17 residues.

The V and J genes are TRBV7-6 and TRBJ2-7; the D gene is possibly TRBD1 (6 bases). Trimming took off 5 bases at V and 0 bases at J, with 11 bases between the two ends. The germline V gene has CDR1 SGHVS and CDR2 FNYEAQ. The CDR3 has 14 residues. CDR3 DNA sequence: TGTGCCAGCAGCCCTGACAGGAACTCCTACGAGCAGTACTTC. It codes for CASSPDRNSYEQYF.

V usage is TRBV7-9 and J usage is TRBJ2-7, with a possible D match to TRBD1 (5 bases). Germline V gene sequence: CDR1 SEHNR, CDR2 FQNEAQ (reference sequence). This CDR3 is 15 amino acids long. V lost 1 base and J lost 1, with 11 bases in between. The CDR3 sequence: CASSLDGALSYEQYF. The DNA of the CDR3 is TGTGCCAGCAGCTTAGATGGGGCTCTGTCCTACGAGCAGTACTTC. The full variable domain, its missing parts supplied by reference TRBV7-9 and TRBJ2-7, is DTGVSQNPRHKITKRGQNVTFRCDPISEHNRLYWYRQTLGQGPEFLTYFQNEAQLEKSRLLSDRFSAERPKGSFSTLEIQRTEQGDSAMYLCASSLDGALSYEQYFGPGTRLTVT.

V and J are TRBV4-1 and TRBJ2-1, with a weak D call TRBD2 (7 bases). The length of the CDR3 is 14 residues. Per the germline V gene, CDR1 is MGHRA and CDR2 is YSYEKL. V lost 2 bases and J lost 6, with 11 bases in between. The CDR3 loop reads CASSQLGGANEQFF. DNA for the CDR3: TGCGCCAGCAGCCAACTTGGGGGGGCCAATGAGCAGTTCTTC.

The chain has TRBV5-4 and TRBJ2-7, with D unclear. CDR1 SGHNT and CDR2 YYREEE come from the germline V gene (reference sequence). The CDR3 consists of 13 residues. The V gene lost 0 bases and the J gene lost 1 base, with 5 bases spanning the gap. For the CDR3, the DNA is TGTGCCAGCAGCTTGGTGGCTTCCTACGAGCAGTACTTC. Residues: CASSLVASYEQYF.

This rearrangement joins TRBV28 to TRBJ1-2; the match to TRBD1 covers 7 bases. With V trimmed by 10 bases and J by 4 bases, 9 bases remained unmatched. Per germline, CDR1 MDHEN and CDR2 SYDVKM. CDR3 length equals 13 residues. The CDR3 bases are TGTGCCACCGCCCCTCAGGGGGTCTATGGCTACACCTTC. It yields the protein CATAPQGVYGYTF.

The CDR3 here is CASRWGQPGTEAFF. The CDR3 DNA reads TGTGCCAGCAGATGGGGACAGCCGGGCACTGAAGCTTTCTTT. The genes are TRBV27 and TRBJ1-1, with 7 bases fitting TRBD1. CDR1 MNHEY and CDR2 SMNVEV come from the germline V gene (reference sequence). Germline trimming cut 6 bases from V and 4 bases from J; bases unmatched to any gene: 8. The CDR3 contains 14 residues.

This chain links TRBV11-2 with TRBJ2-1; 12 bases are a match to TRBD2. Germline trimming cut 1 base from V and 6 bases from J; bases unmatched to any gene: 1. There are 15 residues in the CDR3. Germline lookup yields CDR1 SGHAT and CDR2 FQNNGV. The CDR3, as DNA: TGTGCCAGCAGCTTAGCTAGCGGGAGGGCCAATGAGCAGTTCTTC. It encodes CASSLASGRANEQFF.